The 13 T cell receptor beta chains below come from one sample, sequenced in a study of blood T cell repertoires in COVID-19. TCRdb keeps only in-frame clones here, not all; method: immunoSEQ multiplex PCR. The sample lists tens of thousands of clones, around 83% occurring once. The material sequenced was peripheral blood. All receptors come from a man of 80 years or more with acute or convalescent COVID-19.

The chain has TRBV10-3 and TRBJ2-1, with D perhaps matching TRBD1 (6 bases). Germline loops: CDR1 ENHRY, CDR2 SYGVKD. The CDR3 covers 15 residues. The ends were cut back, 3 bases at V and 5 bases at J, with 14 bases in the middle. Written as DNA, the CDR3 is TGTGCCATCAGTGACCCGCGACAGGAAAACAATGAGCAGTTCTTC. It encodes CAISDPRQENNEQFF.

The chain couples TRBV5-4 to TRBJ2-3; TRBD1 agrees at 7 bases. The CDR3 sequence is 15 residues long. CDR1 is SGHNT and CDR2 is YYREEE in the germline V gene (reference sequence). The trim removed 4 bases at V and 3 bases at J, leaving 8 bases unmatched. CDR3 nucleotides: TGTGCCAGCAGCAAAGCGGACAGGAAGACAGATACGCAGTATTTT. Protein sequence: CASSKADRKTDTQYF.

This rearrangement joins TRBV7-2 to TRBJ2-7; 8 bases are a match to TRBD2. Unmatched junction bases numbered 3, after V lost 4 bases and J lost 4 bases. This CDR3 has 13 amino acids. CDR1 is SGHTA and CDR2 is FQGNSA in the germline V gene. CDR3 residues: CASSSGGRYEQYF. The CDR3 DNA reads TGTGCCAGCAGCTCGGGGGGGCGGTACGAGCAGTACTTC.

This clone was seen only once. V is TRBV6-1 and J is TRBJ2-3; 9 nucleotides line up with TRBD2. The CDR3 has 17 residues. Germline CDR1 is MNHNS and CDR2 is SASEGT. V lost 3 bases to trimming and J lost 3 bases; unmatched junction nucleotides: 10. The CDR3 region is CASSESGSGSITDTQYF. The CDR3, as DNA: TGTGCCAGCAGTGAGAGTGGTAGCGGGAGTATTACAGATACGCAGTATTTT.

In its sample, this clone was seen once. Here the CDR3 DNA reads TGTGCCTGGAGTGTCGGGACAGAAGAGCCCCAGCATTTT. Translation: CAWSVGTEEPQHF. V and J are TRBV30 and TRBJ1-5; 7 bases agree with TRBD1. Germline V gives CDR1 GTSNPN, CDR2 SVGIG (reference sequence). CDR3 length: 13 residues. J lost 8 bases, V lost 0 bases, and 4 bases had no gene match.

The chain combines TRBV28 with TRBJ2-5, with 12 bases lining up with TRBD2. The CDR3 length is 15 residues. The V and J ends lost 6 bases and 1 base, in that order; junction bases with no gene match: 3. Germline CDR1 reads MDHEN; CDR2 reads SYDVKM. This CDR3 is CASSSGLAGQETQYF. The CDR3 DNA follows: TGTGCCAGCAGCTCGGGACTAGCGGGCCAAGAGACCCAGTACTTC.

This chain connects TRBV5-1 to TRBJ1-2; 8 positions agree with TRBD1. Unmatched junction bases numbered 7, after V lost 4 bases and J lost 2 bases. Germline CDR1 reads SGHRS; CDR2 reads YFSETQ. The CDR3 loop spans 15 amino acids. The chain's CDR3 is CASSGYRDRNYGYTF. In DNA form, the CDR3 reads TGCGCCAGCAGCGGATACCGGGACAGGAACTATGGCTACACCTTC.

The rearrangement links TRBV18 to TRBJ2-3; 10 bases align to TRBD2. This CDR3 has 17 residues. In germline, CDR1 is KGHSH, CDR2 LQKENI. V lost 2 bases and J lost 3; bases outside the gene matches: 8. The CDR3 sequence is CASSPRLWTSGTDTQYF. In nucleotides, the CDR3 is TGTGCCAGCTCACCAAGGTTGTGGACTAGCGGTACAGATACGCAGTATTTT.

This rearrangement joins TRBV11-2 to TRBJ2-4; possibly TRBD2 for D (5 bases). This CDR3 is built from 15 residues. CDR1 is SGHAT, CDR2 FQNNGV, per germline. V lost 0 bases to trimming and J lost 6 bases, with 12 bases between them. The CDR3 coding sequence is TGTGCCAGCAGCTTAGATTCTCCGGGAACAAACATTCAGTACTTC. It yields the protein CASSLDSPGTNIQYF.

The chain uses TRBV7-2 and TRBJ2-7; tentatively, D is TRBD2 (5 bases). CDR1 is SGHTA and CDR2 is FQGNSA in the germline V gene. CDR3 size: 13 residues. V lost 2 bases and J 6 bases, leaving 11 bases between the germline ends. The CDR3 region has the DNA TGTGCCAGCAGCTTACCCGGGGTGATCGAGCAGTACTTC. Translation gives CASSLPGVIEQYF. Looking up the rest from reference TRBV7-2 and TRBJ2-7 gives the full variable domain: GAGVSQSPSNKVTEKGKDVELRCDPISGHTALYWYRQSLGQGLEFLIYFQGNSAPDKSGLPSDRFSAERTGGSVSTLTIQRTQQEDSAVYLCASSLPGVIEQYFGPGTRLTVT.

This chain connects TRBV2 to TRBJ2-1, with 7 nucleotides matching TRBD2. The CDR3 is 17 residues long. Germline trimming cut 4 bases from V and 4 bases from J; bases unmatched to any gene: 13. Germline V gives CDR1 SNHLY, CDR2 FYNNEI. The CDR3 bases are TGTGCCAGCAGTGGCCCTAATGATGGGAGGGGTTACAATGAGCAGTTCTTC. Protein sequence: CASSGPNDGRGYNEQFF.

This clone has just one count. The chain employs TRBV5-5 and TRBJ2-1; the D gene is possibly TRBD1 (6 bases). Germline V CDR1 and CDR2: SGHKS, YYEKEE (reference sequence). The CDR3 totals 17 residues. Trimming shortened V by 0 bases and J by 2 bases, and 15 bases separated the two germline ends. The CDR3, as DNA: TGTGCCAGCAGCTTGGGTCAGGGGAGCGGAGCCTACAATGAGCAGTTCTTC. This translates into CASSLGQGSGAYNEQFF.

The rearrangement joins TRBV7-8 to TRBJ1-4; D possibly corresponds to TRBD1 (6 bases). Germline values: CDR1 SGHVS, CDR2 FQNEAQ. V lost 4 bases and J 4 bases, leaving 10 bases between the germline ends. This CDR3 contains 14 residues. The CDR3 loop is CASSWGQYNEKLFF. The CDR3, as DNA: TGTGCCAGCAGCTGGGGACAATATAATGAAAAACTGTTTTTT.